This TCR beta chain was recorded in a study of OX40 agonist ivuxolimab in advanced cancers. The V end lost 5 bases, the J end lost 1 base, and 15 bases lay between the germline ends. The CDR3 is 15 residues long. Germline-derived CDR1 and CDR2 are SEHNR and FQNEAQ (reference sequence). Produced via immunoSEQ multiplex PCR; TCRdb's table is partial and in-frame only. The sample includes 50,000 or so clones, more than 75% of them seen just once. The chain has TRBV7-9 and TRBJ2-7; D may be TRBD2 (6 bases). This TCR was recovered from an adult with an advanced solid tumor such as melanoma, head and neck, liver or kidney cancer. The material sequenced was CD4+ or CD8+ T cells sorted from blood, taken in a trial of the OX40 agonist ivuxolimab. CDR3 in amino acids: CASSGGGTASYEQYF. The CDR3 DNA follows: TGTGCCAGCAGCGGAGGCGGGACCGCATCCTACGAGCAGTACTTC.